A selection of T cell receptor beta chains follows, all from one sample in a study of shared clonotypes between healthy human individuals. The table came from immunoSEQ multiplex PCR; TCRdb's copy has only in-frame clones and leaves some out. The sample lists over 1.5 million clones; approximately 98% were seen once. The sequencing input was naive CD4+ T cells sorted from blood. These receptors were obtained from a man aged 30-40 years in good health. Both conserved end residues are part of each CDR3. D genes are given only for firm matches. The size of a clone is reported for some rows only, either as once, few or many, or as a class for expanded clones.

D gene	clone size	V gene	J gene	CDR3 DNA	CDR3 protein
NA	NA	TRBV6-1	TRBJ2-1	TGTGCCAGCAGTCCACACGTCGGGGAGGAACAGTTCTTC	CASSPHVGEEQFF
TRBD1	NA	TRBV19	TRBJ2-5	TGTGCCAGTAGTATAGTGGGACAGGGATCAGAGACCCAGTACTTC	CASSIVGQGSETQYF
TRBD1	NA	TRBV7-9	TRBJ1-4	TGTGCCAGCAGAGGGACAGAGAATGAAAAACTGTTTTTT	CASRGTENEKLFF
NA	NA	TRBV5-1	TRBJ1-1	TGCGCCAGCAGCTTTGGCCCCAAAAACACTGAAGCTTTCTTT	CASSFGPKNTEAFF
NA	NA	TRBV6-1	TRBJ1-5	TGTGCCAGCAGTTCCGACGTGCAGCCCCAGCATTTT	CASSSDVQPQHF
NA	NA	TRBV4-2	TRBJ2-7	TGTGCCAGCAGCCAGGGAAAAAAGGAAGACGAGCAGTACTTC	CASSQGKKEDEQYF
NA	NA	TRBV28	TRBJ2-5	TGTGCCAGCAGTCACACGCAAGAGACCCAGTACTTC	CASSHTQETQYF
NA	once	TRBV12-5	TRBJ1-1	TGTGCTAGTGTGGAGCAGGGGAAGAACACTGAAGCTTTCTTT	CASVEQGKNTEAFF
NA	NA	TRBV28	TRBJ2-7	TGTGCCAGCAGTTCGGTGGTGAGGCTGGTGGATACCTACGAGCAGTACTTC	CASSSVVRLVDTYEQYF
NA	NA	TRBV7-9	TRBJ2-1	TGTGCCTCAGGGAGTTTTGAGCAGTTCTTC	CASGSFEQFF
TRBD1	NA	TRBV28	TRBJ2-7	TGTGCCAGCAGAAGACCGGGACAGGTTAATGAGCAGTACTTC	CASRRPGQVNEQYF
NA	NA	TRBV30	TRBJ1-4	TGTGCCAGAAGGGAACCCCTTAATGAAAAACTGTTTTTT	CARREPLNEKLFF
TRBD2	NA	TRBV28	TRBJ2-3	TGTGCCAGCAGTTTTTCGAGGGGACTAGCGGGAGGAGGAGGAAATACGCAGTATTTT	CASSFSRGLAGGGGNTQYF
TRBD2	NA	TRBV30	TRBJ2-3	TGTGCCTGGAGCGAGGGACTAGCGGGTATATCTAGCACAGATACGCAGTATTTT	CAWSEGLAGISSTDTQYF
TRBD2	NA	TRBV9	TRBJ2-3	TGTGCCAGCAGCCCCTCTACTAGCGTCACTCACTCAACTGTATTT	CASSPSTSVTHSTVF
TRBD1	once	TRBV7-8	TRBJ2-2	TGTGCCAGCAGCTTAGTTCCAGGGGGCAGAGACACCGGGGAGCTGTTTTTT	CASSLVPGGRDTGELFF
TRBD1	NA	TRBV2	TRBJ1-4	TGTGCCAGCAATCTCGGACAGGGGGATACTAATGAAAAACTGTTTTTT	CASNLGQGDTNEKLFF